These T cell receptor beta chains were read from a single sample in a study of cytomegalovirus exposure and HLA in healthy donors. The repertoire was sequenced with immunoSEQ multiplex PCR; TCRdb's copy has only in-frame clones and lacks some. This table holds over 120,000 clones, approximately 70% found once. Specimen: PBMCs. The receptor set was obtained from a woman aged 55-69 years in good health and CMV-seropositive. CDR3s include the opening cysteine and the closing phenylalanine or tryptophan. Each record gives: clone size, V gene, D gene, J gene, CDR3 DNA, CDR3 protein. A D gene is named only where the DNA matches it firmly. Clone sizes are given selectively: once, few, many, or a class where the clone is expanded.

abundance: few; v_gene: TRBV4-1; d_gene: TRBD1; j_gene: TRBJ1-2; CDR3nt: TGCGCCAGCAGCCAGGGACAGGGGGGTGGCTACACCTTC; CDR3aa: CASSQGQGGGYTF
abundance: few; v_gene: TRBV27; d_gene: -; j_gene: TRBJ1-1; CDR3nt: TGTGCCAGCAGTTTTATCGGGGGGAACACTGAAGCTTTCTTT; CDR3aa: CASSFIGGNTEAFF
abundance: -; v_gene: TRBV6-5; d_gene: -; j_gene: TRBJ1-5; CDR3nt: TGTGCCAGCAGTGTCGAGGGGGGGAAGCCCCAGCATTTT; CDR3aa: CASSVEGGKPQHF
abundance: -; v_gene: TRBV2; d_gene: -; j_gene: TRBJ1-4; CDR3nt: TGTGCCAGCAGTGGGGTAGGGGCCCCTAATGAAAAACTGTTTTTT; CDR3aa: CASSGVGAPNEKLFF
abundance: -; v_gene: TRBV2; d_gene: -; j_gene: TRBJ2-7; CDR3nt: TGTGCCAGCAGTGAAGCGCGGGACGAGCAGTACTTC; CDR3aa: CASSEARDEQYF
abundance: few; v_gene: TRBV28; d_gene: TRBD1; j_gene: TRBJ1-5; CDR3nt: TGTGCCAGCAGAAACAGGGGTAAGAGCAATCAGCCCCAGCATTTT; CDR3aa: CASRNRGKSNQPQHF
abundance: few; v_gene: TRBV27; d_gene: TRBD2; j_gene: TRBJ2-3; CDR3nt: TGTGCCAGCAGTTTATCCGGGGGGGGTAGGGGGTATTTT; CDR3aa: CASSLSGGGRGYF
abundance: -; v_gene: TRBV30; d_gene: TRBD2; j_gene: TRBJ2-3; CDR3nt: TGTGCCTTCGGCAGCCAAGCGGGAGCCGCAGATACGCAGTATTTT; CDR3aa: CAFGSQAGAADTQYF
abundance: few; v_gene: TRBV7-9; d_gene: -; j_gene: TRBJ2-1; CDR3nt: TGTGCCAGCAGCTTGATTAGCCCATACAATGAGCAGTTCTTC; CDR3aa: CASSLISPYNEQFF
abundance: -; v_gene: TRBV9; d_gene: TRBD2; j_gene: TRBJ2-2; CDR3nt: TGTGCCAGCAGCGTAGGACTAGCGGGAGCCTCCCCCGGGGAGCTGTTTTTT; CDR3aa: CASSVGLAGASPGELFF
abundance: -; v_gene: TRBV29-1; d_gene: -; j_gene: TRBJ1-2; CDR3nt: TGCAGCGTTGAAGTGGGCCCCGGGGGTGGGGTCTATGGCTACACCTTC; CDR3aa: CSVEVGPGGGVYGYTF
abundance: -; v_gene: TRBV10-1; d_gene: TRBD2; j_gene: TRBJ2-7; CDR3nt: TGCGCCAGCAGTGAGGCTAGCGGGAGCTACGAGCAGTACTTC; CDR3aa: CASSEASGSYEQYF
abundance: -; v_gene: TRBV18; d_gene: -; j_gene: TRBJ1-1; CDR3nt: TGTGCCAGCTCACCACCTCTAGACACTGAAGCTTTCTTT; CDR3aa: CASSPPLDTEAFF
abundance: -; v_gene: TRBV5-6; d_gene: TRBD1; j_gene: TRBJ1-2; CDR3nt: TGTGCCAGCAGCTCCCCAGGGGGCGCCGGCTACACCTTC; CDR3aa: CASSSPGGAGYTF
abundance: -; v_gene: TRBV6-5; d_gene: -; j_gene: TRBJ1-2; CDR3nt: TGTGCCAGCAGTTACGGGCAGGGTGGTTTGGGGTACACCTTC; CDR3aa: CASSYGQGGLGYTF
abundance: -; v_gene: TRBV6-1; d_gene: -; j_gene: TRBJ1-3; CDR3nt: TGTGCCAGCGTCGGGGGGCTATCTGGAAACACCATATATTTT; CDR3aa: CASVGGLSGNTIYF
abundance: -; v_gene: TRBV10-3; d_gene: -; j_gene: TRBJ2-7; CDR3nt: TGTGCCATCAGTGAGTCAGGCGGAAGCTCCTACGAGCAGTACTTC; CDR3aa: CAISESGGSSYEQYF
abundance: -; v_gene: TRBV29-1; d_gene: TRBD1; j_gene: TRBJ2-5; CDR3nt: TGCAGCGTTGATCCGGGACAGGACTCTCAAGAGACCCAGTACTTC; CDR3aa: CSVDPGQDSQETQYF
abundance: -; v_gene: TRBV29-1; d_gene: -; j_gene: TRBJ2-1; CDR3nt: TGCAGCGCCCGGTGGCAGGGGCCCAATGAGCAGTTCTTC; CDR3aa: CSARWQGPNEQFF
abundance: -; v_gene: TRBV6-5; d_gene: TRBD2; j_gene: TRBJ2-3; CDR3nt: TGTGCCAGCAGTCGGACTAGCGGCACAGATACGCAGTATTTT; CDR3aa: CASSRTSGTDTQYF
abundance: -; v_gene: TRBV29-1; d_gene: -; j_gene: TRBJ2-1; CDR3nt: TGCAGCGGCCGGAGGGGACCTCTATCTGAGCAGTTCTTC; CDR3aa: CSGRRGPLSEQFF
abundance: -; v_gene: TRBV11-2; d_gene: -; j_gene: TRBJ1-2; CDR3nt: TGTGCCAGCAGCTCCACCGGGTTATATGGCTACACCTTC; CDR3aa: CASSSTGLYGYTF
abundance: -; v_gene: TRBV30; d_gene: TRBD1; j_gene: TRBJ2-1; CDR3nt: TGTGCCTGGCAGGGGGCTCTAAGCTCCTACAATGAGCAGTTCTTC; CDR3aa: CAWQGALSSYNEQFF
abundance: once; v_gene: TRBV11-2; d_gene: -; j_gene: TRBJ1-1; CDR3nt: TGTGCCAGCAGCTTGGGGGCAAACACTGAAGCTTTCTTT; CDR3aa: CASSLGANTEAFF
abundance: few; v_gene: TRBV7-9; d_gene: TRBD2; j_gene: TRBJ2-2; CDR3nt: TGTGCCAGCAGCTCTAGCGGCAGGGCCGGCGGGGAGCTGTTTTTT; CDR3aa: CASSSSGRAGGELFF
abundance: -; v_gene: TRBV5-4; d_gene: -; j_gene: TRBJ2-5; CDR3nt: TGTGCCAGCAGCAAGGGAGGAGGACCGAAAGAGACCCAGTACTTC; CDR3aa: CASSKGGGPKETQYF
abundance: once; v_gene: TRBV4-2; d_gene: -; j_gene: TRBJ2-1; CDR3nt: TGTGCCAGCAGCCAAGCGGACAGCTCCTACAATGAGCAGTTCTTC; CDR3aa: CASSQADSSYNEQFF
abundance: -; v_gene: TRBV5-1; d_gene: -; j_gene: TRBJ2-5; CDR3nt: TGCGCCAGCAGCATAAATTCGGGGTTGGGAGAGACCCAGTACTTC; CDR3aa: CASSINSGLGETQYF
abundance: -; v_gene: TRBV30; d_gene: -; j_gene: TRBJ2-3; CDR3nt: TGTGCCTGGAGTCTTTCCGGGAGTGCGGATACGCAGTATTTT; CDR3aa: CAWSLSGSADTQYF
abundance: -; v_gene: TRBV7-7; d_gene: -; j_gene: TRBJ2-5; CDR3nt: TGTGCCAGCAGCCCAGCGGGCAAAGAGACCCAGTACTTC; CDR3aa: CASSPAGKETQYF
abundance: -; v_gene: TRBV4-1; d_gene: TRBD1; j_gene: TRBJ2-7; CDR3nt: TGCGCCAGCAGCCAGATACGACAGGGCAGCAGCGAGCAGTACTTC; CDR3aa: CASSQIRQGSSEQYF
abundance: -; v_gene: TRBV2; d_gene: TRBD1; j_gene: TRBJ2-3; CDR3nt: TGTGCCAGCAGTAGACAGGGTAGCACAGATACGCAGTATTTT; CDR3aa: CASSRQGSTDTQYF
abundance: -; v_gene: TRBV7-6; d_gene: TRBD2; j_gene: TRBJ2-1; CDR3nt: TGTGCCAGCAGCCAGACTAGCGGGGGCTACAATGAGCAGTTCTTC; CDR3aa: CASSQTSGGYNEQFF
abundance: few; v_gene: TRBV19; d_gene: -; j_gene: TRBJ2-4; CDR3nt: TGTGCCAGTAGTACGGGACTGTCTTCCAAAAACATTCAGTACTTC; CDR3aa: CASSTGLSSKNIQYF
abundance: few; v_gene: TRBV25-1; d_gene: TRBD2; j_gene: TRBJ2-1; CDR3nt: TGTGCCAGCAGTGGGCCTGGACTAGCGCTATACAATGAGCAGTTCTTC; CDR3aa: CASSGPGLALYNEQFF
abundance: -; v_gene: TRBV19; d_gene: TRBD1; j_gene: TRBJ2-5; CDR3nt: TGTGCCAGTAGTTACGTGGGACAGGGACCACAAGAGACCCAGTACTTC; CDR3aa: CASSYVGQGPQETQYF
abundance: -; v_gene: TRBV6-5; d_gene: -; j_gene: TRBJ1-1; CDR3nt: TGTGCCAGCAGCCCCCAGGGTGGCACTGAAGCTTTCTTT; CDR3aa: CASSPQGGTEAFF
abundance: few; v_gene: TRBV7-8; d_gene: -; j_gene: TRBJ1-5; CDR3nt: TGTGCCAGCAGCCCCCAGGAGGTCAATCAGCCCCAGCATTTT; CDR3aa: CASSPQEVNQPQHF
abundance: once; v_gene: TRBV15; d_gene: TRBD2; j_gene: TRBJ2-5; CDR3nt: TGTGCCACCAGAAGGAGCGGGAGTTTAGAGACCCAGTACTTC; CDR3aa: CATRRSGSLETQYF
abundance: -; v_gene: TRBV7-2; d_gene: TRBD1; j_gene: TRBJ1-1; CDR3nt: TGTGCCAGCAGTACCAGGGGGAGCACTGAAGCTTTCTTT; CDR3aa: CASSTRGSTEAFF
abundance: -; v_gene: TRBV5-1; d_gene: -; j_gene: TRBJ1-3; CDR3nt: TGCGCCAGCAGCTTGGGGGGGCGGAAAAACACCATATATTTT; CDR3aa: CASSLGGRKNTIYF